The TCR beta chain described here comes from a study of T cell changes during pregnancy in multiple sclerosis. The CDR3 runs to 14 residues. Here immunoSEQ multiplex PCR was the method, and the copy in TCRdb shows in-frame clones only, minus some. The table lists 49,000 or so clones, approximately 94% of them singletons. The material sequenced was CD8+ T cells from peripheral blood mononuclear cells, taken before pregnancy. The clonotype was recovered from a female donor with multiple sclerosis, enrolled in a pregnancy study. This chain links TRBV1 with TRBJ1-2. TRBV1 is a recognized pseudogene. The CDR3 DNA sequence: TGCACCAGCAGCCAAGGCCCCCTTTCGGATGGCTACACCTTC. It codes for CTSSQGPLSDGYTF.